Below, one T cell receptor (beta chain) is given with its context. Its antigen is still unknown. Germline CDR1 and CDR2: ENHRY and SYGVKD. The CDR3 spans 15 residues. The ends were cut back, 2 bases at V and 4 bases at J, with 14 bases in the middle. These data are taken from a study of beta chain features in type 1 diabetes. Study-wide background: Sorted cells examined across all samples numbered 100 million to 140 million. General study results and limits: Using cDNA template may skew counts toward highly expressing activated cells. Researchers reported that naive, central memory and Treg TCRB repertoires appeared more similar in patients than in healthy donors.

Expressed TCRB transcripts were sequenced after all isolated RNA was converted to cDNA. Measured with immunoSEQ multiplex PCR; TCRdb has only the in-frame clones, and not every one. Here the sample spans a few hundred thousand clones, about 15% being singletons. Staining for CD45RO/CCR7/CD25/CD127/CD95/CD27 allowed sorting of CD4+ naive, central memory, regulatory and stem cell-like memory cells. The specimen sequenced was naive CD4+ T cells from blood. The chain links TRBV10-3 to TRBJ1-2; D unclear. The clonotype originates from a woman between 18 and 29 years old in good health. The CDR3, as DNA: TGTGCCATCAGTGAGCCCGGCCAGGCCTTCTATGGCTACACCTTC. Amino acids: CAISEPGQAFYGYTF.